This T cell receptor beta chain was recovered during a study of regulatory T cells in long-lasting Graves disease. The study, taken as a whole, reports: With a small sample size, accuracy may have been reduced.

With respect to this clonotype: Its antigen is currently unknown.

Time point: newly diagnosed GD, antithyroid drugs for less than 3 months. After RNA was extracted from PBMCs, the TCR library was made from it. J lost 7 bases, V lost 3 bases, and 8 bases had no gene match. CDR1 is LGHDT, CDR2 YNNKEL, per germline (reference sequence). The CDR3 length is 15 residues. The TCR beta library used iRepertoire HTBI primers with Arm-PCR amplification of CDR3. Using its own MiXCR run on the multiplex PCR reads, TCRdb lists one record per CDR3 protein. Here the sample spans 680,000 or so distinct CDR3 sequences, around 15% being singletons. The data also belong to a second study, concerning T cells in Graves' hyperthyroidism and ophthalmopathy.

This material consisted of peripheral blood mononuclear cells (PBMCs), taken at new diagnosis, from a patient treated with antithyroid drugs. The TCR was taken from a woman younger than 45 with Graves disease. The J gene is TRBJ1-2, the V gene TRBV3-1; 10 bases match TRBD1. The CDR3 protein is CASSHPGQGESGYTF. The CDR3 nucleotides read TGTGCCAGCAGCCATCCAGGACAGGGGGAGAGTGGCTACACCTTC. Combining the CDR3 with reference TRBV3-1 and TRBJ1-2 gives the whole variable domain DTAVSQTPKYLVTQMGNDKSIKCEQNLGHDTMYWYKQDSKKFLKIMFSYNNKELIINETVPNRFSPKSPDKAHLNLHINSLELGDSAVYFCASSHPGQGESGYTFGSGTRLTVV.